What follows is one T cell receptor beta chain and its context. Assay: immunoSEQ multiplex PCR; the TCRdb copy retains only in-frame clones and omits some. The data hold tens of thousands of clones, with nearly 85% observed a single time. CDR1 GTSNPN and CDR2 SVGIG come from the germline V gene (reference sequence). The CDR3 runs 16 residues. J gave up 7 bases and V 4 bases, and 11 bases lay outside the gene matches. This sample is part of a study of control samples from healthy donors and cancer patients. The chain has TRBV30 and TRBJ2-2; 11 positions agree with TRBD1. The specimen sequenced was blood. This receptor was identified in a man aged 45-60 years in good health. DNA of the CDR3: TGTGCCTGGAAAATTGTTGGACAGGGGGCTTTCGGGGAGCTGTTTTTT. Translated: CAWKIVGQGAFGELFF.